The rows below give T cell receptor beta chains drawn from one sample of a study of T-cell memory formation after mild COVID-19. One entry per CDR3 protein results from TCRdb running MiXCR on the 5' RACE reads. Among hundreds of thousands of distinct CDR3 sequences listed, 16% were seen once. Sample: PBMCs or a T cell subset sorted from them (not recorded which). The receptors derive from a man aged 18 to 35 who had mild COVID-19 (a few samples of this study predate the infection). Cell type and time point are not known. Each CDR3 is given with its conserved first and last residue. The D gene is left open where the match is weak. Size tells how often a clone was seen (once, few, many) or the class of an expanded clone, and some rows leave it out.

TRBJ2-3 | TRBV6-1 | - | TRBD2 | TGTGCCAGCACACTAGCGCAGAGCACAGATACGCAGTATTTT | CASTLAQSTDTQYF
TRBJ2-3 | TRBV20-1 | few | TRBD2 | TGCAGTGCTATTGGGACTAGCGGGGCCGCAGATACGCAGTATTTT | CSAIGTSGAADTQYF
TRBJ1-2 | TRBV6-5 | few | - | TGTGCCAGCAGTTACTCGACGCATGGCTATGGCTACACCTTC | CASSYSTHGYGYTF
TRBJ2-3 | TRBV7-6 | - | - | TGTGCCAGCAGCTTAGCGGTTTCCCCTCTCTCTGATACGCAGTATTTT | CASSLAVSPLSDTQYF
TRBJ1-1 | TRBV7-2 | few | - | TGTGCCAGCAGTCCCCACCAGTTGAACACTGAAGCTTTCTTT | CASSPHQLNTEAFF
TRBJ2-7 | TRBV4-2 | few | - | TGTGCCAGCTCCCGGGACATTACCTACGAGCAGTACTTC | CASSRDITYEQYF
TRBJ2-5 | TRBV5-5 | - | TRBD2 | TGTGCCAGCAGCTTGGGAAGAGCGGGAATAAGCCAAGAGACCCAGTACTTC | CASSLGRAGISQETQYF
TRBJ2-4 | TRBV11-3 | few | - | TGTGCCAGCAGCTTAGATCCAGGAGCCAAAAACATTCAGTACTTC | CASSLDPGAKNIQYF
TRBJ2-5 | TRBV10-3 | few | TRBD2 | TGTGCCATCAGTGAGTCGACTAGCGGAGAGACCCAGTACTTC | CAISESTSGETQYF
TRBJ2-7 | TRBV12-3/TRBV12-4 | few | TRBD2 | TGTGCCAGCAGTTCCCCAAGGCCCGGACTAGCGGGGGGGCGCGACGAGCAGTACTTC | CASSSPRPGLAGGRDEQYF
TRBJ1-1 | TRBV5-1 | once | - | TGCGCCAGCAGCTTGGAGGCCAGAAAGTACACTGAAGCTTTCTTT | CASSLEARKYTEAFF
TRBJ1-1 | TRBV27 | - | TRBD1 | TGTGCCAGCAGTTTTTTAGACAGGGGCGCTGAAGCTTTCTTT | CASSFLDRGAEAFF
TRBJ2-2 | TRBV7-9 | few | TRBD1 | TGTGCCAGCAGCAAGATGACAGGGGCCACCGGGGAGCTGTTTTTT | CASSKMTGATGELFF
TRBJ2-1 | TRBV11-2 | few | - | TGTGCCAGCAGCTTATTCGAGGATGAGCAGTTCTTC | CASSLFEDEQFF
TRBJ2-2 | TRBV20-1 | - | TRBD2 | TGCAGTGCTCCTCGACTAGCGGGGGGCCCGAACACCGGGGAGCTGTTTTTT | CSAPRLAGGPNTGELFF
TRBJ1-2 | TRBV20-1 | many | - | TGCAGTGCTAGCCCCGACAGGTCCTATGGCTACACCTTC | CSASPDRSYGYTF
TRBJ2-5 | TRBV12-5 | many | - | TGTGCTAGTGGTTCAACTCCACACTACCAAGAGACCCAGTACTTC | CASGSTPHYQETQYF
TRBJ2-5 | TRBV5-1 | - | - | TGCGCCAGCAGCTTGACGGGTTCTGGGGGTTCTCGGACCCAGTACTTC | CASSLTGSGGSRTQYF
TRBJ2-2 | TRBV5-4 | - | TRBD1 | TGTGCCAGCAGCCCGGCAGGGGGCACCGGGGAGCTGTTTTTT | CASSPAGGTGELFF
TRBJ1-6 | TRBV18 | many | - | TGTGCCAGCTCACCGCGTACGGGGGGCAATTCACCCCTCCACTTT | CASSPRTGGNSPLHF
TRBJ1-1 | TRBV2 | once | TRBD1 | TGTGCCAGCAAAAGACAGGGGGTGGATGAAGCTTTCTTT | CASKRQGVDEAFF
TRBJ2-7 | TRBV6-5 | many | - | TGTGCCAGCAGTTACAGGGAGACCTACGAGCAGTACTTC | CASSYRETYEQYF